This T cell receptor beta chain was identified during a study of cytomegalovirus exposure and HLA in healthy donors. Remarks on this clone: Its antigen remains unknown.

Study-wide findings and caveats: Because they were indistinguishable, some V segments, including TRBV6-2 and TRBV6-3, were excluded.

Germline loops: CDR1 SGHVS, CDR2 FQNEAQ. The CDR3 is 13 residues long. V was pared by 5 bases and J by 3 bases, with 8 bases between. PCR used 60 Vbeta primers and 13 Jbeta primers. Assay: immunoSEQ multiplex PCR; the TCRdb copy retains only in-frame clones and omits some. Found here are about 55,000 clones; the top ten clones hold 9% to 15%. The source of this sequence is a woman aged 55-75 years in good health and CMV-seropositive. Sequenced material: PBMCs. V usage is TRBV7-8 and J usage is TRBJ2-1; no clear D gene. The CDR3 loop reads CASSPVLYNEQFF. The CDR3 nucleotides are TGTGCCAGCAGCCCGGTCCTCTACAATGAGCAGTTCTTC.